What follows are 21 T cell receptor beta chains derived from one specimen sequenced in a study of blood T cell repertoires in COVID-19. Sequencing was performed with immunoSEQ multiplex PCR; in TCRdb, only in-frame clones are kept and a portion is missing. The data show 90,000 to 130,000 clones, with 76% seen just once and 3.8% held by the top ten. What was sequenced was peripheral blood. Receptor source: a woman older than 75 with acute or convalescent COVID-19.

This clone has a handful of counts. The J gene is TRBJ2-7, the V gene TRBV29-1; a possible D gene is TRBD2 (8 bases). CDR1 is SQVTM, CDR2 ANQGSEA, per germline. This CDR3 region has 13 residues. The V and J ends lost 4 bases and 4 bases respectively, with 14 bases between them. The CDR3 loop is CSVGIAGQYEQYF. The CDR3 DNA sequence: TGCAGCGTTGGAATAGCGGGACAGTACGAGCAGTACTTC.

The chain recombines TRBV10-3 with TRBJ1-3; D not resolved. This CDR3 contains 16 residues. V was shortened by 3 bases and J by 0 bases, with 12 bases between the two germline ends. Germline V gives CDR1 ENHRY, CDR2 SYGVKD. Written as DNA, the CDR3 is TGTGCCATCAGTGACCCCGGACTGGTCTCTGGAAACACCATATATTTT. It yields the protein CAISDPGLVSGNTIYF.

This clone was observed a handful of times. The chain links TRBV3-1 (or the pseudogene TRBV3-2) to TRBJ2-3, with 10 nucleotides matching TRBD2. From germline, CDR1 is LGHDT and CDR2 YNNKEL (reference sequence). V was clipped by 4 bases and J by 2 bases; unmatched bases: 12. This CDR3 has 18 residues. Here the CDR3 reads CASSPVLKSGGVTDTQYF. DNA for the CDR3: TGTGCCAGCAGCCCGGTCTTAAAGAGCGGGGGGGTCACAGATACGCAGTATTTT.

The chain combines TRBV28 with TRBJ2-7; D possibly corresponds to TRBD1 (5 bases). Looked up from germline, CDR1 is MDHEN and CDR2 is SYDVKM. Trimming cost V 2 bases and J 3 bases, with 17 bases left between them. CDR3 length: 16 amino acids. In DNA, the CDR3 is TGTGCCAGCAGTTTAGATGGTGTGGGGCGACACTACGAGCAGTACTTC. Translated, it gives CASSLDGVGRHYEQYF.

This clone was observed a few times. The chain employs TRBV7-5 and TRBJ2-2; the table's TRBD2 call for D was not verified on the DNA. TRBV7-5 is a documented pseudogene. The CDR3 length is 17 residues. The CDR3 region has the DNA TGTGTCAGAAGTCCAGGGGTAGCGGGAGGGCCCACCGGGGAGCTGTTTTTT. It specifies CVRSPGVAGGPTGELFF.

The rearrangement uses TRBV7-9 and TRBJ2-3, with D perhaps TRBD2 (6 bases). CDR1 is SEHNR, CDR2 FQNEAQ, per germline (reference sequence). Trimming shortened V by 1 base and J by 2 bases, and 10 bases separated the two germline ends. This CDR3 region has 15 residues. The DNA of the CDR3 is TGTGCCAGCAGCTTAGGAGGCGGGAACACAGATACGCAGTATTTT. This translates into CASSLGGGNTDTQYF. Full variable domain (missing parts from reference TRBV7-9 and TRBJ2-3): DTGVSQNPRHKITKRGQNVTFRCDPISEHNRLYWYRQTLGQGPEFLTYFQNEAQLEKSRLLSDRFSAERPKGSFSTLEIQRTEQGDSAMYLCASSLGGGNTDTQYFGPGTRLTVL.

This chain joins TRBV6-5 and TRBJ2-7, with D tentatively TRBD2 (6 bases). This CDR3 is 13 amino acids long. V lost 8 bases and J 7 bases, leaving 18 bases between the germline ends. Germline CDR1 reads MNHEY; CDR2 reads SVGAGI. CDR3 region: CASGRVGGREQYF. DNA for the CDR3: TGTGCCAGCGGCAGGGTGGGGGGTCGAGAGCAGTACTTC.

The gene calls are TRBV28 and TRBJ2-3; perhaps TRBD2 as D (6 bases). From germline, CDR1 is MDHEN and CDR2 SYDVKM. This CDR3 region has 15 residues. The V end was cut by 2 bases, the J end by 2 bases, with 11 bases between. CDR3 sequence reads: CASSLVGTFTDTQYF. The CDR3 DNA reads TGTGCCAGCAGTTTAGTCGGGACTTTCACAGATACGCAGTATTTT.

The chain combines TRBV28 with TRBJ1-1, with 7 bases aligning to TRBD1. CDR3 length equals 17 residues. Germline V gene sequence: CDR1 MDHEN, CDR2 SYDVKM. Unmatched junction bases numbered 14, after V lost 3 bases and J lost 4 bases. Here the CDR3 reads CASSLWRGPTGSTEAFF. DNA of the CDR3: TGTGCCAGCAGTTTGTGGAGGGGGCCAACCGGAAGCACTGAAGCTTTCTTT.

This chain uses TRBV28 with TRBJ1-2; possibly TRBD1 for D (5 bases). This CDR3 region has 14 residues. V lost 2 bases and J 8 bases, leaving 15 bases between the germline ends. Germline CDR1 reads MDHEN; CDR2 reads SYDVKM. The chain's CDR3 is CASSLGRGDFGYTF. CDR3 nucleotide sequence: TGTGCCAGCAGTTTAGGGCGGGGGGATTTCGGCTACACCTTC.

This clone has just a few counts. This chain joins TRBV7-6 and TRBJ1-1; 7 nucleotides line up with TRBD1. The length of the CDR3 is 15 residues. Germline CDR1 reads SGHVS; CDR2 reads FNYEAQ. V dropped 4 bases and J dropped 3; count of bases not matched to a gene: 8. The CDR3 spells CASSSQGPGDTEAFF. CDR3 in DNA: TGTGCCAGCAGCTCACAGGGGCCGGGGGACACTGAAGCTTTCTTT.

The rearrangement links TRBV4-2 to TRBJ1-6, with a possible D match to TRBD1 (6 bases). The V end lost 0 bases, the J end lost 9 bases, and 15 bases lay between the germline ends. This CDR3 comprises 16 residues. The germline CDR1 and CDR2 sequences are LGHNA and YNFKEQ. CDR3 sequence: CASSQEGNRATSPLHF. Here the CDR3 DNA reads TGTGCCAGCAGCCAAGAAGGAAACAGGGCGACTTCACCCCTCCACTTT.

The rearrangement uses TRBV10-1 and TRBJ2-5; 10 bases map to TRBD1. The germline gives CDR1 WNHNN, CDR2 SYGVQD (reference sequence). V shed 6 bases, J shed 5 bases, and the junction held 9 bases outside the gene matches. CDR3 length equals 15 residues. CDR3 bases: TGCGCCAGCAGCGGTGGACAGGGGGTATCGGAGACCCAGTACTTC. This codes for CASSGGQGVSETQYF.

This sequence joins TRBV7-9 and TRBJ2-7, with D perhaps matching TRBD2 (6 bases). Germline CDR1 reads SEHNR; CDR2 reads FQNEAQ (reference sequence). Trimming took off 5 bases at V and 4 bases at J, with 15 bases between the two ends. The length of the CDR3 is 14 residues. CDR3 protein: CASSPGLGGYEQYF. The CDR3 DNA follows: TGTGCCAGCAGCCCGGGACTCGGGGGTTACGAGCAGTACTTC.

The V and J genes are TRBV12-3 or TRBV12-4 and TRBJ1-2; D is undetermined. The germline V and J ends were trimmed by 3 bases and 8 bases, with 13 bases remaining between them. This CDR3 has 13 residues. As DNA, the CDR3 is TGTGCCAGCAGTTTGGAGGGCGCGGGAGGCTACACCTTC. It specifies CASSLEGAGGYTF.

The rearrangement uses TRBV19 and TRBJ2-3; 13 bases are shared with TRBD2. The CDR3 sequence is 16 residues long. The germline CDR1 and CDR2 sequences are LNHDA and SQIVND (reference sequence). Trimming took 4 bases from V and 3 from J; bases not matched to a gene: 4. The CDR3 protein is CASSTGTSGATDTQYF. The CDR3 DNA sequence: TGTGCCAGTAGTACGGGGACTAGCGGGGCGACAGATACGCAGTATTTT. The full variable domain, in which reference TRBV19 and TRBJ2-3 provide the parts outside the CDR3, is DGGITQSPKYLFRKEGQNVTLSCEQNLNHDAMYWYRQDPGQGLRLIYYSQIVNDFQKGDIAEGYSVSREKKESFPLTVTSAQKNPTAFYLCASSTGTSGATDTQYFGPGTRLTVL.

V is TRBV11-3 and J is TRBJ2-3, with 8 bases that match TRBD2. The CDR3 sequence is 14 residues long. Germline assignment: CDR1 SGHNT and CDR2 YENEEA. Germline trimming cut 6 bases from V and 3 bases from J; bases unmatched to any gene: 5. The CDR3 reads CASSPGLVTDTQYF. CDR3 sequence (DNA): TGTGCCAGCAGTCCGGGACTAGTGACAGATACGCAGTATTTT.

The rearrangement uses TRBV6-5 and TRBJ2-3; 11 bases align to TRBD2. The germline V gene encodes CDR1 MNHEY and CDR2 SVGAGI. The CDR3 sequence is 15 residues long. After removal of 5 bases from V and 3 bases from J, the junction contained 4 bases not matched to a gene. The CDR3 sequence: CASSSLAGGTDTQYF. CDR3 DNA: TGTGCCAGCAGTAGCCTAGCGGGGGGTACAGATACGCAGTATTTT.

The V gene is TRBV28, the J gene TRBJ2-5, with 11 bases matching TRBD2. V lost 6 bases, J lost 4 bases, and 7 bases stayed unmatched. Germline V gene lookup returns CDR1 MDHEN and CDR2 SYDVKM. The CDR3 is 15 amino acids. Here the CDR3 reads CASSSSGGMLETQYF. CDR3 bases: TGTGCCAGCAGCTCTAGCGGGGGGATGCTAGAGACCCAGTACTTC.

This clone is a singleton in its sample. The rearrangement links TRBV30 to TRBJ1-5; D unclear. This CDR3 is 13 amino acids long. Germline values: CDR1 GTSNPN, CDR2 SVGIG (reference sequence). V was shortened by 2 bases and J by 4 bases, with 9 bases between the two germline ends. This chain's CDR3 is CAWSKDINQPQHF. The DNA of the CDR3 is TGTGCCTGGAGTAAAGACATAAATCAGCCCCAGCATTTT. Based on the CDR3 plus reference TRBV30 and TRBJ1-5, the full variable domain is SQTIHQWPATLVQPVGSPLSLECTVEGTSNPNLYWYRQAAGRGLQLLFYSVGIGQISSEVPQNLSASRPQDRQFILSSKKLLLSDSGFYLCAWSKDINQPQHFGDGTRLSIL.

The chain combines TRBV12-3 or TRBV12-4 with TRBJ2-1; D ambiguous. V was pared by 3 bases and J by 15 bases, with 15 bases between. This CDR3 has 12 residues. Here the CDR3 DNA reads TGTGCCAGCAGTTTGATATCGACACGTCCGTTCTTC. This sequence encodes CASSLISTRPFF.